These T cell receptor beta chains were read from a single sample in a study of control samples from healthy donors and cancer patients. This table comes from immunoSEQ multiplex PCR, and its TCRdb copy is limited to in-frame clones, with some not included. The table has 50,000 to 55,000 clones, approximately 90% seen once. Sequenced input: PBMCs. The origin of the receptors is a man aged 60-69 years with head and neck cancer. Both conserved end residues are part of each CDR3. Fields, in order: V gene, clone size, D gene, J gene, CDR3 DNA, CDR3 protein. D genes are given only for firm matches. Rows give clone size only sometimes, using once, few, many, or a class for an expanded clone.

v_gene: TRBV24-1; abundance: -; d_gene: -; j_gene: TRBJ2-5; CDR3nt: TGTGCCACCAGTGATCCCACCCAAGAGACCCAGTACTTC; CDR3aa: CATSDPTQETQYF
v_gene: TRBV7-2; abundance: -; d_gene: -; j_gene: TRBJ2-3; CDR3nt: TGTGCCAGCAGCTCCTCGGGGGTTTTGGCAGATACGCAGTATTTT; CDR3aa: CASSSSGVLADTQYF
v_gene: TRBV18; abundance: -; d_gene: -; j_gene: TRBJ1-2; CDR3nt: TGTGCCAGCTCACCACCCGACAGCTATGGCTACACCTTC; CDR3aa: CASSPPDSYGYTF
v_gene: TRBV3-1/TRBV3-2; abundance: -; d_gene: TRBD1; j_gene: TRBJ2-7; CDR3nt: TGTGCCAGCAGCCACCTACGACAGGGGGACGAGCAGTACTTC; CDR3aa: CASSHLRQGDEQYF
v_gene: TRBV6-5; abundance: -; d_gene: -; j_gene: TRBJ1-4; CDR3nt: TGTGCCAGCAGTCCTCGACAGGCTGAAAAACTGTTTTTT; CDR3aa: CASSPRQAEKLFF
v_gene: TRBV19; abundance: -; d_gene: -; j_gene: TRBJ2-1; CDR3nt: TGTGCCAGTAGTAACCCGGGCGCCTCCTCCTACAATGAGCAGTTCTTC; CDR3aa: CASSNPGASSYNEQFF
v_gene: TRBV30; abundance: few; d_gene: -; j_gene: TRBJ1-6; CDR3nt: TGTGCCTGGACTGTGAATTCACCCCTCCACTTT; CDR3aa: CAWTVNSPLHF
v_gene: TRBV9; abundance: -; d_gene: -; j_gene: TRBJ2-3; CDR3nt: TGTGCCAGCAGCGTCTCAGGGCCAGAAGACACGCAGTATTTT; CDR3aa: CASSVSGPEDTQYF
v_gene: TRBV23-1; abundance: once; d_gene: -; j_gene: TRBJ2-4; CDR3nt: TGCGCCAGCAGTCAGGACCGAGGATACCTAGCCAAAAACATTCAGTACTTC; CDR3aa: CASSQDRGYLAKNIQYF
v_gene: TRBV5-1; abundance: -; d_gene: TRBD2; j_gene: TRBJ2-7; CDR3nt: TGCGCCAGCAGCTTGGCGTTTCGGGAGGATTACGAGCAGTACTTC; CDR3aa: CASSLAFREDYEQYF
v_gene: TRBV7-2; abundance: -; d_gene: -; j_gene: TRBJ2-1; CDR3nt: TGTGCCAGCAGCTTAGTCGGCGGTACCTTCTACAATGAGCAGTTCTTC; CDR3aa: CASSLVGGTFYNEQFF
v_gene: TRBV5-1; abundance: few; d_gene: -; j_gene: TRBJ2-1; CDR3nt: TGCGCCAGCAGCTCTGGCCTGGGGGGCGATGAGCAGTTCTTC; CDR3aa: CASSSGLGGDEQFF
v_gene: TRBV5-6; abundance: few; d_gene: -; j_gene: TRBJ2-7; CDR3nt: TGTGCCAGCAGCTTAGACCCCGAGGGGGAGCAGTACTTC; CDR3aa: CASSLDPEGEQYF
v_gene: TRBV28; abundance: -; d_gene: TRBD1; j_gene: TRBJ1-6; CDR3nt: TGTGCCATTAGCCTCGGACAGGGAAATTCACCCCTCCACTTT; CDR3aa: CAISLGQGNSPLHF
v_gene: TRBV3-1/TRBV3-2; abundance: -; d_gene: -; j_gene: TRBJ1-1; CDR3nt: TGTGCCAGCAGCCAAGACAAGGGCGGGAACACTGAAGCTTTCTTT; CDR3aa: CASSQDKGGNTEAFF
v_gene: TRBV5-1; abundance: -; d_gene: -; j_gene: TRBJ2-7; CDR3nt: TGCGCCAGCAGCTTGATTAACGCCGAGCAGTACTTC; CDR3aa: CASSLINAEQYF
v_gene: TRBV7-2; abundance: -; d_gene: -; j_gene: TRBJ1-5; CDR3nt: TGTGCCAGCAGCTTAGTAGAGGGTGGCAATCAGCCCCAGCATTTT; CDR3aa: CASSLVEGGNQPQHF
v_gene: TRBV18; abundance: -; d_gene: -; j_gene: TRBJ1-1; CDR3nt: TGTGCCAGCTTTCGACAATTTGGATCTGAAGCTTTCTTT; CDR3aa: CASFRQFGSEAFF
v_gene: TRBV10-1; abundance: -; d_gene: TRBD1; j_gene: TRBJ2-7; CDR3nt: TGCGCCAGCAGCTTGACAGGGGGCGAGCAGTACTTC; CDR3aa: CASSLTGGEQYF
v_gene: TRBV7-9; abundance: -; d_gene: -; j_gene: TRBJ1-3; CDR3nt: TGTGCCAGCAGCAAACAAGGGGCCTCTGGAAACACCATATATTTT; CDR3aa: CASSKQGASGNTIYF
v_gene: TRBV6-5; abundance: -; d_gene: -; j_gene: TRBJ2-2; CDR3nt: TGTGCCAGCAGTTCCATTAGGGACACCGGGGAGCTGTTTTTT; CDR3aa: CASSSIRDTGELFF
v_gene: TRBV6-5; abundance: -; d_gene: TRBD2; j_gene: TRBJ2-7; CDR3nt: TGTGCCAGCAGTTACGGACGGCCGGGACTAGTGACCGAGCAGTACTTC; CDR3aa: CASSYGRPGLVTEQYF
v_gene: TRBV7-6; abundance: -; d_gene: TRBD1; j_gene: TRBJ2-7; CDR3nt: TGTGCCAGCAGCTTGACAGGGAACGAGCAGTACTTC; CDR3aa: CASSLTGNEQYF
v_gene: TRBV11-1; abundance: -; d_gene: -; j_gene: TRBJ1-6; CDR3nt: TGTGCCAGCAGCTTAGAACACGATAATTCACCCCTCCACTTT; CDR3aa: CASSLEHDNSPLHF
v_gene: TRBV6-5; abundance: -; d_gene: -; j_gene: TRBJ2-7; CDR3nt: TGTGCCAGCAGTTCGGCCTTTATCTCCTACGAGCAGTACTTC; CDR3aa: CASSSAFISYEQYF
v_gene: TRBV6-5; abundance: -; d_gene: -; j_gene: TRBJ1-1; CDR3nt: TGTGCCAGCAGAAAAACAGGGACGAACACTGAAGCTTTCTTT; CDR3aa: CASRKTGTNTEAFF
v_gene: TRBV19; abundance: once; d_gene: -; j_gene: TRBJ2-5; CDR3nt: TGTGCCAGTAGTATAGATAGCGTTTCGGTGGAGACCCAGTACTTC; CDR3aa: CASSIDSVSVETQYF
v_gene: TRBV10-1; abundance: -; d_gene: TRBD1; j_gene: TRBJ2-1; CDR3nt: TGCGCCAGCAGTGAGACCACAGGGGCCGAGCAGTTCTTC; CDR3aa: CASSETTGAEQFF
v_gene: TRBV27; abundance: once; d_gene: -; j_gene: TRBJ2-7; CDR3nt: TGTGCCAGCAGTTTTCGCCAAACCTACGAGCAGTACTTC; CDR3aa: CASSFRQTYEQYF